Following are 23 T cell receptor beta chains from one sample sequenced in a study of T cells in Graves' hyperthyroidism and ophthalmopathy. Researchers took RNA transcripts and amplified the TCR beta CDR3 regions from them. Primed by the HTBI set, a first-round RT-PCR was run on the TCR CDR3. TCRdb used MiXCR to reprocess the multiplex PCR reads, holding one entry per CDR3 protein. The sample lists 450,000 to 650,000 distinct CDR3 sequences, around 14% occurring once. Sequencing was carried out using blood. These receptors were obtained from a woman between 18 and 29 years old with Graves' ophthalmopathy.

This clonotype appeared many times. The genes are TRBV2 and TRBJ2-3, with 7 bases identical to TRBD2. The CDR3 is 15 residues long. Germline assignment: CDR1 SNHLY and CDR2 FYNNEI. The junction had 13 bases not matched to a gene; V was cut back by 8 bases and J by 5 bases. Here the CDR3 DNA reads TGTGCCAGCGGGAGGGCCATTAGGAAGGGAGATACGCAGTATTTT. Protein product: CASGRAIRKGDTQYF. The full variable domain, in which reference TRBV2 and TRBJ2-3 provide the parts outside the CDR3, is EPEVTQTPSHQVTQMGQEVILRCVPISNHLYFYWYRQILGQKVEFLVSFYNNEISEKSEIFDDQFSVERPDGSNFTLKIRSTKLEDSAMYFCASGRAIRKGDTQYFGPGTRLTVL.

This clonotype has ten or more counts. The CDR3 protein is CSARRQGGTEAFF. In nucleotides, the CDR3 is TGCAGTGCTAGGAGACAGGGAGGCACTGAAGCTTTCTTT. This sequence joins TRBV20-1 and TRBJ1-1; 7 nucleotides match TRBD1. The germline V gene encodes CDR1 DFQATT and CDR2 SNEGSKA (reference sequence). V lost 3 bases and J lost 4; bases outside the gene matches: 5. This CDR3 spans 13 amino acids.

This clonotype has just a few counts. The chain carries TRBV7-8 and TRBJ1-1; no clear D gene. The CDR3 is made up of 15 amino acids. The germline V gene has CDR1 SGHVS and CDR2 FQNEAQ. Trimming stripped 5 bases from V and 1 base from J, with 14 bases between. The CDR3 region has the DNA TGTGCCAGCAGCCGCCACCAGTGGGCGAACACTGAAGCTTTCTTT. This codes for CASSRHQWANTEAFF.

Regarding this clonotype: Germline is not matched at one junction end, which may reflect a read error. The CDR3 spells CAISKSGQGANQETQYF. DNA of the CDR3: TGTGCCATCAGTAAGTCGGGCCAGGGGGCTAACCAAGAGACCCAGTACTTC. This chain connects TRBV10-3 to TRBJ2-5; 8 positions agree with TRBD1. Looked up from germline, CDR1 is ENHRY and CDR2 is SYGVKD. The length of the CDR3 is 17 residues.

The V gene is TRBV29-1, the J gene TRBJ1-2; TRBD1 is a possible D gene (5 bases). The CDR3 extends over 15 amino acids. With 5 bases removed from V and 3 bases from J, the gap between germline ends came to 19 bases. The germline V gene encodes CDR1 SQVTM and CDR2 ANQGSEA. CDR3 loop: CSVFFTGTLDYGYTF. In nucleotides, the CDR3 is TGCAGCGTTTTCTTCACAGGCACACTTGACTATGGCTACACCTTC.

This clonotype was picked up many times. The J gene is TRBJ1-1, the V gene TRBV7-3; D not resolved. Trimming took off 4 bases at V and 3 bases at J, with 12 bases between the two ends. Looked up from germline, CDR1 is SGHTA and CDR2 is FQGTGA. This CDR3 region has 14 residues. This chain's CDR3 is CASSWGQVDTEAFF. CDR3 bases: TGTGCCAGCAGCTGGGGTCAGGTCGACACTGAAGCTTTCTTT.

This clonotype was detected ten times or more. This chain joins TRBV29-1 and TRBJ2-7; perhaps TRBD2 as D (6 bases). This CDR3 is built from 17 residues. Germline V gene data show CDR1 as SQVTM and CDR2 as ANQGSEA. V was pared by 4 bases and J by 5 bases, with 27 bases between. The CDR3 region has the DNA TGCAGCGTTGCCGCTTTACGACGAGCAGGAGGGCTCGACGAGCAGTACTTC. Translating it yields CSVAALRRAGGLDEQYF.

The chain recombines TRBV9 with TRBJ1-3, with unresolved D. Germline V gene data show CDR1 as SGDLS and CDR2 as YYNGEE. The CDR3 is made up of 14 amino acids. V was pared by 0 bases and J by 1 base, with 5 bases between. CDR3 protein: CASSVGWSGNTIYF. Written as DNA, the CDR3 is TGTGCCAGCAGCGTAGGTTGGTCTGGAAACACCATATATTTT.

This clonotype has at least ten counts. The V and J genes are TRBV6-1 and TRBJ2-5, with D hard to call. CDR3 length: 13 amino acids. V lost 10 bases and J lost 2, with 14 bases in between. Germline loops: CDR1 MNHNS, CDR2 SASEGT. For the CDR3, the DNA is TGTGCCACCCACCGGACGGCACAAGAGACCCAGTACTTC. Translation: CATHRTAQETQYF.

This clonotype has a count of ten or more. The chain is built from TRBV28 and TRBJ2-1; TRBD2 is a possible D gene (5 bases). The length of the CDR3 is 14 residues. The V end was cut by 2 bases, the J end by 1 base, with 6 bases between. Looked up from germline, CDR1 is MDHEN and CDR2 is SYDVKM. The CDR3, as DNA: TGTGCCAGCAGTTTAAGGAGGTCCTACAATGAGCAGTTCTTC. Translated: CASSLRRSYNEQFF.

This clonotype was counted between two and nine times. The chain joins TRBV9 to TRBJ1-1, with D perhaps TRBD1 (6 bases). The CDR3 runs 12 residues. CDR1 and CDR2 from the germline V gene are SGDLS and YYNGEE. Deletions cut 5 bases from V and 9 bases from J, with 14 bases between. The CDR3 sequence is CASSTGLQKAFF. The CDR3, as DNA: TGTGCCAGCAGTACAGGGCTCCAGAAAGCTTTCTTT.

This clonotype was seen at least ten times. The CDR3 nucleotides are TGTGCCAGCAGTCTGGGACTAGCCCAAGAGACCCAGTACTTC. This sequence encodes CASSLGLAQETQYF. The chain links TRBV2 to TRBJ2-5, with 9 bases aligning to TRBD2. The CDR3 loop spans 14 amino acids. V lost 5 bases to trimming and J lost 1 base; unmatched junction nucleotides: 2. The germline V gene encodes CDR1 SNHLY and CDR2 FYNNEI.

This clonotype was recorded many times. This may be a read error: a much more frequent sequence differs by one nucleotide. The V and J genes are TRBV3-1 and TRBJ1-4; D is unclear. The CDR3 extends over 11 amino acids. Trimming left V 5 bases short and J 8 bases short, with 6 bases between. Germline loops: CDR1 LGHDT, CDR2 YNNKEL (reference sequence). CDR3 sequence reads: CASSVGEKLFF. The CDR3 coding sequence is TGTGCCAGCAGCGTAGGGGAAAAACTGTTTTTT. Full variable domain (missing parts from reference TRBV3-1 and TRBJ1-4): DTAVSQTPKYLVTQMGNDKSIKCEQNLGHDTMYWYKQDSKKFLKIMFSYNNKELIINETVPNRFSPKSPDKAHLNLHINSLELGDSAVYFCASSVGEKLFFGSGTQLSVL.

The table lists this clonotype with a few counts. The chain links TRBV20-1 to TRBJ2-5, with 8 nucleotides matching TRBD2. CDR3 length equals 13 residues. Germline V gene data show CDR1 as DFQATT and CDR2 as SNEGSKA (reference sequence). Here the CDR3 DNA reads TGCGGTGGTGGTCGGGGGGGGCAAGAGACCCAGTACTTC. As protein: CGGGRGGQETQYF.

This clonotype was observed a few times. V and J are TRBV5-1 and TRBJ2-2; 15 bases agree with TRBD2. V gave up 6 bases and J gave up 3 bases; unmatched junction bases: 3. Germline values: CDR1 SGHRS, CDR2 YFSETQ. CDR3 length equals 16 residues. The CDR3 nucleotides are TGCGCCAGCACTTGGACTAGCGGGAGGGACACCGGGGAGCTGTTTTTT. Translating it yields CASTWTSGRDTGELFF.

This clonotype was seen many times. The rearrangement links TRBV7-2 to TRBJ1-4; 9 bases match TRBD1. CDR1 and CDR2 (germline): SGHTA, FQGNSA. Unmatched junction bases numbered 7, after V lost 5 bases and J lost 6 bases. This CDR3 has 15 residues. CDR3 residues: CASSRPGTGYEKLFF. The CDR3 nucleotides read TGTGCCAGCAGCAGACCCGGGACAGGGTATGAAAAACTGTTTTTT.

This clonotype appeared many times. CDR3 DNA: TGTGCCAGCAGCCCCAGAAGGACAGGGTCGATCTACACCTTC. Its protein product is CASSPRRTGSIYTF. The chain has TRBV7-9 and TRBJ1-2; 8 nucleotides match TRBD1. The CDR3 extends over 14 amino acids. Losses at the gene ends were 5 bases for V and 10 bases for J; bases not matched to a gene: 12. In germline, CDR1 is SEHNR, CDR2 FQNEAQ (reference sequence).

The chain recombines TRBV20-1 with TRBJ2-7, with TRBD2 matching 12 bases. V lost 0 bases and J lost 3; bases outside the gene matches: 3. The germline CDR1 and CDR2 sequences are DFQATT and SNEGSKA (reference sequence). There are 15 residues in the CDR3. The CDR3 sequence is CSARDRTSGDYEQYF. The CDR3 DNA follows: TGCAGTGCTAGAGACCGGACTAGCGGGGACTACGAGCAGTACTTC.

This clonotype has at least ten counts. The genes are TRBV11-2 and TRBJ2-1; 7 bases align to TRBD1. The V segment lost 2 bases and the J segment 7 bases; nucleotides outside the gene matches: 11. The CDR3 totals 16 residues. CDR1 is SGHAT and CDR2 is FQNNGV in the germline V gene. The CDR3: CASSLSGTTQGNEQFF. The CDR3 DNA reads TGTGCCAGCAGCTTATCCGGTACCACACAGGGGAATGAGCAGTTCTTC.

This clonotype was found many times. J is TRBJ2-1 and V is TRBV6-2 or TRBV6-3, with D perhaps TRBD2 (6 bases). Trimming stripped 4 bases from V and 4 bases from J, with 17 bases between. CDR3 length equals 16 residues. Germline V CDR1 and CDR2: MNHEY, SVGEGT. This CDR3 reads CASSSDLARLYNEQFF. The DNA for the CDR3 is TGTGCCAGCAGTTCTGATCTAGCGAGACTTTACAATGAGCAGTTCTTC.

This clonotype turned up a few times. The V gene is TRBV5-4, the J gene TRBJ2-5; 8 bases agree with TRBD2. J lost 5 bases, V lost 4 bases, and 7 bases had no gene match. Germline CDR1 is SGHNT and CDR2 is YYREEE (reference sequence). This CDR3 is 14 amino acids long. The CDR3 protein is CASSSWTSRETQYF. The DNA of the CDR3 is TGTGCCAGCAGCAGCTGGACTAGCCGGGAGACCCAGTACTTC.

In this sample, this clonotype turned up many times. The chain recombines TRBV12-3 or TRBV12-4 with TRBJ2-2; D remains unclear. The CDR3 spans 15 residues. Trimming took off 0 bases at V and 6 bases at J, with 11 bases between the two ends. The CDR3 bases are TGTGCCAGCAGTTTAGCTCCGGCCTCAGCCGGGGAGCTGTTTTTT. Residues: CASSLAPASAGELFF.

The rearrangement joins TRBV6-2 or TRBV6-3 to TRBJ2-3; 10 nucleotides line up with TRBD2. After removal of 4 bases from V and 10 bases from J, the junction contained 17 bases not matched to a gene. Germline loops: CDR1 MNHEY, CDR2 SVGEGT. The CDR3 runs to 17 residues. The CDR3: CASSSNRPSSGRRAQYF. CDR3 sequence (DNA): TGTGCCAGCAGTTCCAATCGACCTTCTAGCGGGAGAAGGGCGCAGTATTTT.